These T cell receptor beta chains were read from a single sample in a study of T cell responses to AZD1222 COVID-19 vaccine. Data came from immunoSEQ multiplex PCR; TCRdb stores just in-frame clones and leaves some out. The sample holds 90,000 to 100,000 clones, about four fifths seen once. The source was peripheral blood, collected 28 days after the second AZD1222 dose. The receptors derive from an adult who received the AZD1222 COVID-19 vaccine. CDR3s include the opening cysteine and the closing phenylalanine or tryptophan. Fields, in order: CDR3 length, D gene, V gene, J gene, clone size, CDR3 DNA, CDR3 protein. A D gene is named only where the DNA matches it firmly. Expanded clones get a size class; other rows say once, few or many, or leave the size out.

CDR3 length: 15; D gene: NA; V gene: TRBV5-1; J gene: TRBJ2-6; clone size: NA; CDR3 DNA: TGCGCCAGCAGCTTTCGCCCTGATGGGGCCAACGTCCTGACTTTC; CDR3 protein: CASSFRPDGANVLTF
CDR3 length: 16; D gene: TRBD1; V gene: TRBV4-1; J gene: TRBJ1-4; clone size: NA; CDR3 DNA: TGCGCCAGCAGCCACATGATACAGGGGGCGAATGAAAAACTGTTTTTT; CDR3 protein: CASSHMIQGANEKLFF
CDR3 length: 14; D gene: TRBD1; V gene: TRBV5-1; J gene: TRBJ1-1; clone size: NA; CDR3 DNA: TGCGCCAGCAGCCCCGGGACAGGGAACACTGAAGCTTTCTTT; CDR3 protein: CASSPGTGNTEAFF
CDR3 length: 16; D gene: NA; V gene: TRBV27; J gene: TRBJ2-1; clone size: once; CDR3 DNA: TGTGCCAGCAGTTCATGGGGACCCCAGCGGGTCGGTGAGCAGTTCTTC; CDR3 protein: CASSSWGPQRVGEQFF
CDR3 length: 12; D gene: TRBD2; V gene: TRBV19; J gene: TRBJ2-1; clone size: NA; CDR3 DNA: TGTGCCAGTAGTTGGACTAGAGGTGAGCAGTTCTTC; CDR3 protein: CASSWTRGEQFF
CDR3 length: 13; D gene: NA; V gene: TRBV19; J gene: TRBJ2-2; clone size: NA; CDR3 DNA: TGTGCCAGTAGTCTGGGGGGCCTTGGGGAGCTGTTTTTT; CDR3 protein: CASSLGGLGELFF
CDR3 length: 15; D gene: TRBD1; V gene: TRBV6-5; J gene: TRBJ1-6; clone size: NA; CDR3 DNA: TGTGCCAGCAGACTAGACAGGGGGTATAATTCACCCCTCCACTTT; CDR3 protein: CASRLDRGYNSPLHF
CDR3 length: 16; D gene: TRBD1; V gene: TRBV30; J gene: TRBJ2-6; clone size: NA; CDR3 DNA: TGTGCCAACCGGGACAGGGTGAAATCTGGGGCCAACGTCCTGACTTTC; CDR3 protein: CANRDRVKSGANVLTF
CDR3 length: 13; D gene: NA; V gene: TRBV29-1; J gene: TRBJ1-5; clone size: NA; CDR3 DNA: TGCAGCGTTATTCCGCGGGTGGGTCAGCCCCAGCATTTT; CDR3 protein: CSVIPRVGQPQHF
CDR3 length: 12; D gene: NA; V gene: TRBV12-3/TRBV12-4; J gene: TRBJ1-2; clone size: NA; CDR3 DNA: TGTGCCAGCAGGGAGGGGGGCTATGGCTACACCTTC; CDR3 protein: CASREGGYGYTF
CDR3 length: 13; D gene: NA; V gene: TRBV5-1; J gene: TRBJ1-2; clone size: once; CDR3 DNA: TGCGCCAGCAGCTTCGACGGGAACTATGGCTACACCTTC; CDR3 protein: CASSFDGNYGYTF
CDR3 length: 15; D gene: TRBD1; V gene: TRBV7-3; J gene: TRBJ2-5; clone size: NA; CDR3 DNA: TGTGCCAGCAGCCCTGACAGGGGCCCCCAAGAGACCCAGTACTTC; CDR3 protein: CASSPDRGPQETQYF
CDR3 length: 15; D gene: NA; V gene: TRBV5-1; J gene: TRBJ1-3; clone size: NA; CDR3 DNA: TGCGCCAGCAGCTTGGAGGCGGTTAATGGAAACACCATATATTTT; CDR3 protein: CASSLEAVNGNTIYF
CDR3 length: 12; D gene: NA; V gene: TRBV5-1; J gene: TRBJ1-2; clone size: NA; CDR3 DNA: TGCGCCAGCAGCTCCAGCGATGTAGGCTACACCTTC; CDR3 protein: CASSSSDVGYTF
CDR3 length: 15; D gene: TRBD2; V gene: TRBV5-4; J gene: TRBJ2-7; clone size: NA; CDR3 DNA: TGTGCCAGCAGGGGCGACCTAGCGGGAGGGGGCGAGCAGTACTTC; CDR3 protein: CASRGDLAGGGEQYF
CDR3 length: 13; D gene: NA; V gene: TRBV18; J gene: TRBJ1-4; clone size: NA; CDR3 DNA: TGTGCCAGCTCACCTCAGAGTAATGAAAAACTGTTTTTT; CDR3 protein: CASSPQSNEKLFF
CDR3 length: 15; D gene: TRBD1; V gene: TRBV5-1; J gene: TRBJ1-6; clone size: NA; CDR3 DNA: TGCGCCAGCAGCCTCGGGACAGTCTATAATTCACCCCTCCACTTT; CDR3 protein: CASSLGTVYNSPLHF
CDR3 length: 17; D gene: TRBD2; V gene: TRBV19; J gene: TRBJ2-5; clone size: NA; CDR3 DNA: TGTGCCAGTAGTATAAATGGGGTAGCGGGGGGTCAAGAGACCCAGTACTTC; CDR3 protein: CASSINGVAGGQETQYF
CDR3 length: 12; D gene: NA; V gene: TRBV7-9; J gene: TRBJ1-2; clone size: NA; CDR3 DNA: TGTGCCAGCAGCTTAGTGGACAGCGGCTACACCTTC; CDR3 protein: CASSLVDSGYTF
CDR3 length: 17; D gene: TRBD1; V gene: TRBV19; J gene: TRBJ1-6; clone size: NA; CDR3 DNA: TGTGCCAGTAGTATAGCCCGCCGACAGGGCGTCAGTTCACCCCTCCACTTT; CDR3 protein: CASSIARRQGVSSPLHF
CDR3 length: 12; D gene: NA; V gene: TRBV6-5; J gene: TRBJ2-7; clone size: once; CDR3 DNA: TGTGCCAGCAGTTCCCGGGTCTACGAGCAGTACTTC; CDR3 protein: CASSSRVYEQYF
CDR3 length: 15; D gene: NA; V gene: TRBV5-4; J gene: TRBJ1-1; clone size: NA; CDR3 DNA: TGTGCCAGCAGCCGGGGCTCGGGGAGGGGGTTTATAGCTTTCTTT; CDR3 protein: CASSRGSGRGFIAFF
CDR3 length: 14; D gene: TRBD2; V gene: TRBV5-1; J gene: TRBJ2-7; clone size: NA; CDR3 DNA: TGCGCCAGCAGCTCGGGGAGGGGAAACTACGAGCAGTACTTC; CDR3 protein: CASSSGRGNYEQYF
CDR3 length: 16; D gene: NA; V gene: TRBV7-2; J gene: TRBJ2-1; clone size: NA; CDR3 DNA: TGTGCCAGCAGCTTAGAAGGTACGGGTCGGGGGAATGAGCAGTTCTTC; CDR3 protein: CASSLEGTGRGNEQFF
CDR3 length: 12; D gene: NA; V gene: TRBV14; J gene: TRBJ2-7; clone size: NA; CDR3 DNA: TGTGCCAGCAGCCAACGGTCTTGGGAGCAGTACTTC; CDR3 protein: CASSQRSWEQYF
CDR3 length: 15; D gene: TRBD1; V gene: TRBV7-8; J gene: TRBJ2-2; clone size: NA; CDR3 DNA: TGTGCCAGCAGCTCGGGACAGCCGAACACCGGGGAGCTGTTTTTT; CDR3 protein: CASSSGQPNTGELFF
CDR3 length: 15; D gene: TRBD1; V gene: TRBV5-1; J gene: TRBJ1-1; clone size: NA; CDR3 DNA: TGCGCCAGCAGCTTATTAGGACAGGGCAGCACTGAAGCTTTCTTT; CDR3 protein: CASSLLGQGSTEAFF
CDR3 length: 14; D gene: TRBD1; V gene: TRBV18; J gene: TRBJ2-7; clone size: NA; CDR3 DNA: TGTGCCAGCTCCCTTGACAGGGGGCGATACGAGCAGTACTTC; CDR3 protein: CASSLDRGRYEQYF
CDR3 length: 18; D gene: NA; V gene: TRBV5-1; J gene: TRBJ1-3; clone size: NA; CDR3 DNA: TGCGCCAGCACGCGGGGAGGAGAGAGAGCTTCGGCTGGAAACACCATATATTTT; CDR3 protein: CASTRGGERASAGNTIYF
CDR3 length: 13; D gene: NA; V gene: TRBV11-3; J gene: TRBJ2-7; clone size: NA; CDR3 DNA: TGTGCCAGCAGCTTACACAGGGCCGGCGAGCAGTACTTC; CDR3 protein: CASSLHRAGEQYF
CDR3 length: 19; D gene: NA; V gene: TRBV6-1; J gene: TRBJ2-7; clone size: NA; CDR3 DNA: TGTGCCAGCAGTGATCCGGGACCGATACCGGGACTCCAGTCCTACGAGCAGTACTTC; CDR3 protein: CASSDPGPIPGLQSYEQYF
CDR3 length: 19; D gene: TRBD2; V gene: TRBV7-9; J gene: TRBJ2-2; clone size: once; CDR3 DNA: TGTGCCAGCAGCTTAGCGATGACTAGCGGGGGAGAGGACACCGGGGAGCTGTTTTTT; CDR3 protein: CASSLAMTSGGEDTGELFF
CDR3 length: 19; D gene: TRBD2; V gene: TRBV10-3; J gene: TRBJ2-3; clone size: few; CDR3 DNA: TGTGCCATCAGTGAGTCCCTACTGACTAGCGGGGTAGTCACAGATACGCAGTATTTT; CDR3 protein: CAISESLLTSGVVTDTQYF
CDR3 length: 15; D gene: NA; V gene: TRBV5-1; J gene: TRBJ2-1; clone size: NA; CDR3 DNA: TGCGCCAGCAGCTCCGGGACCTCGAAGGATGGTGAGCAGTTCTTC; CDR3 protein: CASSSGTSKDGEQFF
CDR3 length: 13; D gene: NA; V gene: TRBV2; J gene: TRBJ1-2; clone size: once; CDR3 DNA: TGTGCCAGCAGTGAATTACTTACCTATGGCTACACCTTC; CDR3 protein: CASSELLTYGYTF
CDR3 length: 11; D gene: NA; V gene: TRBV29-1; J gene: TRBJ1-1; clone size: NA; CDR3 DNA: TGCAGCGTTTTATCGGGGACTGAAGCTTTCTTT; CDR3 protein: CSVLSGTEAFF
CDR3 length: 16; D gene: NA; V gene: TRBV27; J gene: TRBJ1-6; clone size: NA; CDR3 DNA: TGTGCCAGCAGTTTTGTTGAGGGGTTGAATAATTCACCCCTCCACTTT; CDR3 protein: CASSFVEGLNNSPLHF
CDR3 length: 15; D gene: TRBD1; V gene: TRBV7-2; J gene: TRBJ1-3; clone size: NA; CDR3 DNA: TGTGCCAGCAGCTCCCAGGGGGGGACTGGAAACACCATATATTTT; CDR3 protein: CASSSQGGTGNTIYF
CDR3 length: 16; D gene: TRBD2; V gene: TRBV7-9; J gene: TRBJ2-2; clone size: NA; CDR3 DNA: TGTGCCAGCAGCTCCTCTAGCGGGAGCCCCACCGGGGAGCTGTTTTTT; CDR3 protein: CASSSSSGSPTGELFF
CDR3 length: 15; D gene: NA; V gene: TRBV6-5; J gene: TRBJ1-1; clone size: NA; CDR3 DNA: TGTGCCAGCAGTTACTCGACCGCAGCTAACACTGAAGCTTTCTTT; CDR3 protein: CASSYSTAANTEAFF
CDR3 length: 14; D gene: NA; V gene: TRBV2; J gene: TRBJ2-5; clone size: NA; CDR3 DNA: TGTGCCAGCAGTGAACGGGATTCCGTGGAGACCCAGTACTTC; CDR3 protein: CASSERDSVETQYF